The text below deals with one T cell receptor (beta chain). No antigen is known for it. Base qualities are missing; no much larger clone stands one base away. CDR1 is given as SGHTA and CDR2 as FQGNSA, both from the germline V gene. V is cut by 7 bases and J by 6 bases, and the space between the germline ends is 16 bases. From the cysteine through the phenylalanine, the CDR3 covers 14 amino acids. This entry keeps only the CDR3 DNA: 42 bases, framed from base 1. Preparation of the library involved 5' RACE. Instrument used: Illumina HiSeq 2500. A second PCR of roughly 6 to 11 cycles was run with a J-beta primer mix and a sample-barcoded 5' primer. A template-switch 5' adaptor carrying 12 random nucleotides introduced a unique molecular identifier onto each TCR beta cDNA molecule. Each sample yielded at least 3 million CDR3-containing paired-end reads. First-strand cDNA synthesis was performed from all RNA using the Mint cDNA synthesis kit, with priming by a TRBC-specific oligonucleotide. All cDNA was treated with uracil-DNA glycosylase and then went through a first 18-cycle PCR with the universal primers M1SS and BC2_uni_R. In the original analysis: For normalization, 1 million high-quality reads, each with a distinct molecular identifier, were randomly selected from each sample. Reads with shared molecular identifiers were discarded instead of being binned into consensus sequences. MiTCR, run with a Q25 quality threshold and the strictest error-elimination algorithm, handled CDR3 identification, clonotype clustering and error correction. A nonparametric unseen species model with Euler transformation was used to estimate a lower bound on total TCR beta diversity. TCRdb reanalyzed the raw reads on its own, using fastp at Q25 for trimming and MiXCR for clone calling, and kept in-frame beta chains. Rows matching on CDR3 protein sequence are summarized as one entry with the most common DNA and genes. TCRdb's processing, not the authors', yielded these V and J calls. Present in this sample are roughly 800,000 distinct CDR3 sequences, around 25% of which were seen just once. More than 7.5% of the sample is in the top ten clones.

The data are from a study of blood T cells in healthy people across ages (dated by TCRdb to between 2015 and 2017). About the study as a whole: Template switching captured roughly one uniquely barcoded TCR beta cDNA molecule per two T cells in model experiments. The study measured age-related changes in TCR beta repertoire diversity using deep sequencing normalized with unique cDNA molecular identifiers. Donors were grouped into four age groups: young (average about 15 years), middle-aged (less than 40), aged (over 55) and long-lived (about 89). Two additional independent replicas of 1 million unique cDNA reads from the same blood draw were analyzed for two donors (one aged 18 to 30 and one aged 80 or older). Findings and caveats that apply to the study as a whole: Because the CMV infection status of the donors was unknown, age-related changes in expanded clonotypes may potentially have been confounded. Estimates of total diversity based on one million sequenced T cells were considered lower bounds and underestimates. Observed TCR beta diversity correlated strongly with the percentage of naive T cells measured by flow cytometry. The long-lived group showed more naive CD4+ T cells, fewer expanded clones and increased TCR diversity than the aged group, suggesting age selection. As age increased, observed TCR beta diversity per million T cells dropped in a roughly linear way, and a significant reduction was already evident by age 40. Because profiling used bulk unsorted PBMCs, naive and antigen-experienced compartments could not be compared conclusively.

The donors were roughly 39 Caucasian individuals from Russia, aged roughly 6 to 95 years, who were systemically healthy. Each donor gave 9.5 to 10 milliliters of peripheral blood, drawn into EDTA-treated Vacutainer tubes. Ficoll-Paque density-gradient centrifugation was used to isolate PBMCs, with at least 7 million per sample. Total RNA, at least 5 micrograms per sample, was extracted from PBMCs with Trizol reagent. Naive CD45RAhigh/CD27high T cell percentages were measured by flow cytometry on a PBMC aliquot from every donor. This sample also appeared in a second study, on T cells of mothers and their children. As described in the second report: Nine systemically healthy Caucasian individuals, comprising three mothers and their six children, were included as donors. cDNA synthesis used all of the extracted RNA, with roughly 1.5 ug of RNA in each 15 ul reaction. In the second PCR, the M1S primer added sample barcodes and 2-4 random nucleotides. Over 8.5 million TCR beta CDR3 reads were obtained for each mother, and some 3.1 million reads were obtained for each child. Thymic selection shapes the output of TCR recombination in a similar way in related and unrelated pairs, and inherited differences have a minor effect. Related mother-child pairs always showed normalized repertoire overlap that was slightly higher than in unrelated mother-child pairs, though the difference was never significant. No persistent microchimeric T cell clones were found, with a detection sensitivity of roughly 100 clones per million clonotypes. In the study, deep NGS was used to compare the TCR beta repertoires of mothers and children, and features distinguishing related mother-child pairs from unrelated individuals were sought. The mean age was roughly 44 +/- 4 years for the mothers and 11 +/- 4 years for the children. Libraries were sequenced on Illumina HiSeq 2000 with 100+100 nt paired-end reads after adapter ligation with NEBNext reagents. To prevent cross-contamination, the mother and child libraries were prepared one month apart and sequenced in separate runs. For each donor, between roughly 450,000 and 2,200,000 distinct TCR beta clonotypes were identified. Naive TCR beta clonotypes were estimated from low-frequency clonotypes matched to each donor's FACS-determined naive share, without sorting.

Material for sequencing was blood. The sequence links TRBV7-2 to TRBJ2-1; the D gene may be TRBD1 or TRBD2, since each aligns over 5 bases. The sequence was obtained from a boy between 10 and 17 years old in good health. At the DNA level, the sequence is TGTGCCAGCAACCGGGACCCAAACGGCAATGAGCAGTTCTTC. Translated, this gives CASNRDPNGNEQFF.